This TCR beta chain emerged from a study of radiotherapy plus CTLA-4 blockade in lung cancer. Study results and limitations: Once radiotherapy plus ipilimumab had been given, TCR clones derived from tumor expanded in blood.

Using immunoSEQ multiplex PCR, the repertoire was profiled, and TCRdb retains in-frame clones only, with some absent. The data contain some 74,000 clones, around 82% of them singletons. CDR1 and CDR2 (germline): MNHEY, SVGAGI. V shed 6 bases, J shed 3 bases, and the junction held 7 bases outside the gene matches. The CDR3 spans 15 residues. As for this clone: Antigen unknown.

The source of this sequence is a human donor with non-small cell lung cancer who had a complete response to radiotherapy plus ipilimumab. J is TRBJ1-3 and V is TRBV6-5; 8 bases map to TRBD1. The sample here was peripheral blood, taken from a patient treated with radiotherapy plus ipilimumab. The CDR3 loop is CASRTGTGYGNTIYF. The CDR3 coding sequence is TGTGCCAGCAGGACCGGGACAGGTTATGGAAACACCATATATTTT.